This section outlines one T cell receptor (beta chain) sequence together with its context. This sample was taken from a study of Ad26.COV2.S vaccination and SARS-CoV-2 variants. Study summary: In the study, Ad26.COV2.S was injected intramuscularly once, or twice 56 days apart.

Treatment meaning: 15 to 20 received Ad26.COV2.S at low or high dose, single or two shots; about 5 received placebo; per-sample allocation not given. Vaccine and placebo recipients were sampled on day 63 after the first injection. Profiled with immunoSEQ multiplex PCR; TCRdb holds only in-frame clones, not every one. The sample shows roughly 420,000 clones, nearly 90% of them seen only once. This CDR3 has 13 amino acids. The V gene's germline CDR1 is LNHNV and CDR2 YYDKDF (reference sequence). V was clipped by 0 bases and J by 4 bases, with 5 bases between them. This specimen consisted of peripheral blood, obtained in a trial of Ad26.COV2.S vaccine versus placebo. This chain uses TRBV15 with TRBJ2-3; D is unresolved. The origin of this receptor is a person between 18 and 59 years old who received the Ad26.COV2.S COVID-19 vaccine or a placebo. Here the CDR3 reads CATSRDGADTQYF. The CDR3 region has the DNA TGTGCCACCAGCAGAGATGGGGCAGATACGCAGTATTTT. Full variable domain (outside the CDR3, taken from reference TRBV15 and TRBJ2-3): DAMVIQNPRYQVTQFGKPVTLSCSQTLNHNVMYWYQQKSSQAPKLLFHYYDKDFNNEADTPDNFQSRRPNTSFCFLDIRSPGLGDTAMYLCATSRDGADTQYFGPGTRLTVL.